This passage covers 8 T cell receptor beta chains from one sample sequenced in a study of T cell responses to AZD1222 COVID-19 vaccine. Assay used: immunoSEQ multiplex PCR; TCRdb lists only in-frame clones, some missing. The data contain over 120,000 clones, 85% to 95% of them singletons. The source material was peripheral blood, sampled on day 0 of AZD1222 vaccination. The receptors were sampled from an adult in good health.

The chain employs TRBV5-5 and TRBJ1-1; D is unclear. Trimming took off 4 bases at V and 10 bases at J, with 17 bases between the two ends. The germline CDR1 and CDR2 sequences are SGHKS and YYEKEE (reference sequence). CDR3 length: 13 residues. CDR3 in amino acids: CASSIPAAKGAFF. In nucleotides, the CDR3 is TGTGCCAGCAGCATCCCTGCGGCTAAGGGAGCTTTCTTT.

V and J are TRBV7-2 and TRBJ2-7; 8 bases fit TRBD2. CDR3 length: 16 residues. V was pared by 5 bases and J by 5 bases, with 14 bases of the junction left unmatched. In germline, CDR1 is SGHTA, CDR2 FQGNSA. Here the CDR3 reads CASSAINMGGRNEQYF. The CDR3 DNA reads TGTGCCAGCAGCGCTATAAACATGGGCGGGAGGAACGAGCAGTACTTC.

The J gene is TRBJ1-1, the V gene TRBV20-1; the D gene is possibly TRBD1 (5 bases). Trimming pared 3 bases from V and 4 bases from J, leaving 15 bases between. Germline CDR1 is DFQATT and CDR2 is SNEGSKA (reference sequence). The CDR3 runs 14 residues. The DNA of the CDR3 is TGCAGTGCTAGTGCGGACAACGGAGGCACTGAAGCTTTCTTT. This sequence encodes CSASADNGGTEAFF.

In this sample, this clone turned up once. This rearrangement joins TRBV19 to TRBJ2-2; TRBD1 is a possible D gene (6 bases). Trimming pared 7 bases from V and 7 bases from J, leaving 13 bases between. CDR3 size: 13 residues. CDR1 and CDR2 from the germline V gene are LNHDA and SQIVND (reference sequence). DNA of the CDR3: TGTGCCAGTACCAACAGGGAAGGCGGGGAGCTGTTTTTT. This gives the protein CASTNREGGELFF.

The chain combines TRBV3-1 (or the pseudogene TRBV3-2) with TRBJ2-5; D ambiguous. The V end was cut by 3 bases, the J end by 1 base, with 9 bases between. The CDR3 totals 14 residues. The germline V gene encodes CDR1 LGHDT and CDR2 YNNKEL (reference sequence). The CDR3 region is CASSHLSVQETQYF. The CDR3 DNA follows: TGTGCCAGCAGCCATCTATCTGTCCAAGAGACCCAGTACTTC.

V usage is TRBV7-3 and J usage is TRBJ2-5; no reliable D call. Looked up from germline, CDR1 is SGHTA and CDR2 is FQGTGA. V lost 8 bases and J 0 bases, leaving 13 bases between the germline ends. The CDR3 has 14 residues. CDR3 bases: TGTGCCAGCCACAAAGCCCATGACCAAGAGACCCAGTACTTC. It specifies CASHKAHDQETQYF.

This clone came up once. The V and J genes are TRBV5-1 and TRBJ2-1; D ambiguous. CDR1 is SGHRS and CDR2 is YFSETQ in the germline V gene. The CDR3 is made up of 12 amino acids. Trimming stripped 4 bases from V and 8 bases from J, with 10 bases between. Written as DNA, the CDR3 is TGCGCCAGCAGCCCGGATAGGGATGAGCAGTTCTTC. This translates into CASSPDRDEQFF.

In nucleotides, the CDR3 is TGTGCCAGCAGGAAACAGGGGCCGGCGGGGGCCGGGGAGCTGTTTTTT. Its translation is CASRKQGPAGAGELFF. The chain recombines TRBV27 with TRBJ2-2; D may match TRBD1 or TRBD2 (7 bases each). V dropped 6 bases and J dropped 6 bases, with 20 bases sitting between them. CDR1 and CDR2 from the germline V gene are MNHEY and SMNVEV (reference sequence). The CDR3 loop spans 16 amino acids.